These 26 T cell receptor beta chains share one sample of origin, sequenced in a study of blood T cell dynamics during melanoma immunotherapy. As to time point: pre-treatment baseline. Libraries were prepared by immunoSEQ multiplex PCR; TCRdb keeps only in-frame clonotypes and omits some of them. The table shows 9,000 to 10,000 clones, with 80% to 90% occurring only once. The starting material was blood, obtained from a patient treated with checkpoint blockade. These receptors were taken from a human donor with melanoma.

The gene calls are TRBV7-9 and TRBJ1-2, with D possibly TRBD1 on 6 matching bases. Germline values: CDR1 SEHNR, CDR2 FQNEAQ (reference sequence). Trimming took off 5 bases at V and 7 bases at J, with 17 bases between the two ends. This CDR3 spans 14 amino acids. CDR3 sequence reads: CASSQEGVPSGYTF. The CDR3, as DNA: TGTGCCAGCAGCCAAGAGGGGGTGCCCTCTGGCTACACCTTC.

Regarding this clone: A far larger clone is off by one base, so a read error is likely. The V call is TRBV7-2, the J call TRBJ2-7; 11 bases match TRBD1. CDR3 length: 15 amino acids. Germline loops: CDR1 SGHTA, CDR2 FQGNSA. Trimming took 5 bases from V and 6 from J; bases not matched to a gene: 9. The CDR3, as DNA: TGTGCCAGCAGCATCCGAGGACAGGGGGCCTGCGAGCAGTACTTC. It yields the protein CASSIRGQGACEQYF.

The chain has TRBV28 and TRBJ2-4; 11 bases fit TRBD2. The CDR3 spans 15 residues. J lost 6 bases, V lost 2 bases, and 3 bases had no gene match. Germline-derived CDR1 and CDR2 are MDHEN and SYDVKM. DNA for the CDR3: TGTGCCAGCAGTTTACTAGCGGGGGGCAGAAACATTCAGTACTTC. It yields the protein CASSLLAGGRNIQYF.

V gene TRBV29-1 combines with J gene TRBJ1-2, with TRBD1 matching 7 bases. Per germline, CDR1 SQVTM and CDR2 ANQGSEA. This CDR3 is 12 amino acids long. In DNA form, the CDR3 reads TGCAGTGCTGGGACAGATGGTTATGGCTACACCTTC. Translation gives CSAGTDGYGYTF.

The chain is built from TRBV5-5 and TRBJ2-1, with 8 bases identical to TRBD2. The CDR3 is 15 amino acids. After removal of 0 bases from V and 4 bases from J, the junction contained 3 bases not matched to a gene. Germline loops: CDR1 SGHKS, CDR2 YYEKEE (reference sequence). The CDR3 bases are TGTGCCAGCAGCTTGGGCGGGGGGACGTACAATGAGCAGTTCTTC. It encodes CASSLGGGTYNEQFF. Full variable domain (missing parts from reference TRBV5-5 and TRBJ2-1): DAGVTQSPTHLIKTRGQQVTLRCSPISGHKSVSWYQQVLGQGPQFIFQYYEKEERGRGNFPDRFSARQFPNYSSELNVNALLLGDSALYLCASSLGGGTYNEQFFGPGTRLTVL.

This clone was counted only a few times. The chain uses TRBV4-2 and TRBJ1-2, with TRBD1 as a possible D gene (5 bases). Germline CDR1 LGHNA, CDR2 YNFKEQ. The CDR3 has 16 residues. Between the trimmed V and J ends, which lost 6 bases and 0 bases, there was a span of 17 bases. CDR3 residues: CASSLADSAANYGYTF. DNA of the CDR3: TGTGCCAGCAGTCTAGCTGACAGCGCCGCTAACTATGGCTACACCTTC.

V and J are TRBV5-8 and TRBJ2-5; the D is unclear. Trimming cost V 2 bases and J 3 bases, with 8 bases left between them. CDR3 size: 13 residues. CDR1 is SGHTS, CDR2 YDEGEE, per germline. The CDR3 loop reads CASSFGREETQYF. The CDR3 coding sequence is TGTGCCAGCAGCTTTGGTAGGGAAGAGACCCAGTACTTC.

The chain links TRBV30 to TRBJ1-6; 7 bases fit TRBD1. Germline V gives CDR1 GTSNPN, CDR2 SVGIG (reference sequence). V lost 2 bases to trimming and J lost 7 bases; unmatched junction nucleotides: 5. This CDR3 has 14 amino acids. CDR3 coding DNA: TGTGCCTGGAGTCGACAGGGACGGAATTCACCCCTCCACTTT. Its translation is CAWSRQGRNSPLHF. Full variable domain (missing parts from reference TRBV30 and TRBJ1-6): SQTIHQWPATLVQPVGSPLSLECTVEGTSNPNLYWYRQAAGRGLQLLFYSVGIGQISSEVPQNLSASRPQDRQFILSSKKLLLSDSGFYLCAWSRQGRNSPLHFGNGTRLTVT.

The chain links TRBV7-8 to TRBJ1-1, with TRBD1 identical over 7 bases. This CDR3 has 16 residues. Germline CDR1 is SGHVS and CDR2 is FQNEAQ. Trimming removed 4 bases from V and 0 bases from J; junction bases left unmatched: 8. The CDR3 spells CASSSNRGMLNTEAFF. CDR3 sequence (DNA): TGTGCCAGCAGCTCAAACAGGGGTATGCTGAACACTGAAGCTTTCTTT.

J is TRBJ2-3 and V is TRBV19; 9 bases agree with TRBD1. The CDR3 has 17 residues. CDR1 and CDR2 from the germline V gene are LNHDA and SQIVND (reference sequence). Losses at the gene ends were 1 base for V and 4 bases for J; bases not matched to a gene: 9. CDR3 residues: CASSIARTGVKADTQYF. CDR3 in DNA: TGTGCCAGTAGTATAGCCCGGACAGGGGTGAAGGCAGATACGCAGTATTTT.

The chain carries TRBV11-2 and TRBJ2-2; 7 nucleotides line up with TRBD1. Germline CDR1 is SGHAT and CDR2 is FQNNGV. Germline trimming cut 2 bases from V and 5 bases from J; bases unmatched to any gene: 14. The CDR3 contains 18 residues. This chain's CDR3 is CASSLRFGTEAFTGELFF. CDR3 DNA: TGTGCCAGCAGCTTAAGGTTTGGGACAGAGGCTTTTACCGGGGAGCTGTTTTTT.

V is TRBV18 and J is TRBJ1-4; tentative D call: TRBD1 (6 bases). Looked up from germline, CDR1 is KGHSH and CDR2 is LQKENI. The V gene lost 4 bases and the J gene lost 0 bases, with 18 bases spanning the gap. This CDR3 is 18 amino acids long. The CDR3 DNA reads as TGTGCCAGCTCACTACTCTCCGGGACACCTACAACTAATGAAAAACTGTTTTTT. Amino acid sequence: CASSLLSGTPTTNEKLFF.

This chain links TRBV4-1 with TRBJ2-2; no clear D. Germline V gene data show CDR1 as MGHRA and CDR2 as YSYEKL. The CDR3 runs 17 residues. The V end lost 0 bases, the J end lost 3 bases, and 14 bases lay between the germline ends. The CDR3, as DNA: TGCGCCAGCAGCCAAGAGCACCCTCGGCTTCACACCGGGGAGCTGTTTTTT. Protein: CASSQEHPRLHTGELFF.

This clone was observed once. The chain combines TRBV9 with TRBJ2-5; D is uncertain. The ends were cut back, 0 bases at V and 2 bases at J, with 8 bases in the middle. The CDR3 consists of 14 residues. Germline CDR1 and CDR2: SGDLS and YYNGEE. CDR3 loop: CASSVGGRQETQYF. As DNA, the CDR3 is TGTGCCAGCAGCGTAGGGGGTAGACAAGAGACCCAGTACTTC. The variable domain in full, with the rest retrieved from reference TRBV9 and TRBJ2-5, is DSGVTQTPKHLITATGQRVTLRCSPRSGDLSVYWYQQSLDQGLQFLIQYYNGEERAKGNILERFSAQQFPDLHSELNLSSLELGDSALYFCASSVGGRQETQYFGPGTRLLVL.

This rearrangement joins TRBV10-3 to TRBJ2-3; 10 nucleotides agree with TRBD1. Germline-derived CDR1 and CDR2 are ENHRY and SYGVKD. CDR3 length equals 15 residues. The V and J ends lost 9 bases and 5 bases, in that order; junction bases with no gene match: 11. This chain's CDR3 is CAMRSDRGFQDTQYF. DNA for the CDR3: TGTGCCATGAGGTCGGACAGGGGGTTTCAAGATACGCAGTATTTT.

This chain joins TRBV5-1 and TRBJ2-5, with D unresolved. From germline, CDR1 is SGHRS and CDR2 YFSETQ. The CDR3 length is 13 residues. Trimming removed 2 bases from V and 1 base from J, with 6 bases in between. The CDR3 DNA reads as TGCGCCAGCAGCTTTTCCACCCAAGAGACCCAGTACTTC. It is translated as CASSFSTQETQYF.

V and J are TRBV6-6 and TRBJ1-2, with 7 bases aligning to TRBD1. The CDR3 is 13 amino acids. Germline V gene sequence: CDR1 MNHNY, CDR2 SVGAGI (reference sequence). V trimming: 0 bases; J trimming: 6 bases; junction bases outside the gene matches: 1. The CDR3 is CASSYSGTDGYTF. The CDR3 DNA sequence: TGTGCCAGCAGTTACTCCGGGACAGATGGCTACACCTTC.

J is TRBJ1-1 and V is TRBV6-6; 10 nucleotides line up with TRBD1. Trimming cost V 6 bases and J 0 bases; bases outside gene matches: 7. Germline lookup yields CDR1 MNHNY and CDR2 SVGAGI (reference sequence). This CDR3 is built from 16 residues. This chain's CDR3 is CASRHPGQGMNTEAFF. CDR3 DNA: TGTGCCAGCAGGCATCCGGGACAGGGGATGAACACTGAAGCTTTCTTT.

This clone appeared a few times. DNA for the CDR3: TGTGCCAGCAGTGCTTGGGCAGGGGCTGTGGACACTGAAGCTTTCTTT. It codes for CASSAWAGAVDTEAFF. The rearrangement joins TRBV2 to TRBJ1-1; possibly TRBD1 for D (6 bases). Germline V CDR1 and CDR2: SNHLY, FYNNEI. The V end was cut by 4 bases, the J end by 3 bases, with 18 bases between. CDR3 length: 16 residues. Using reference TRBV2 and TRBJ1-1 for the parts outside the CDR3, the full variable domain is EPEVTQTPSHQVTQMGQEVILRCVPISNHLYFYWYRQILGQKVEFLVSFYNNEISEKSEIFDDQFSVERPDGSNFTLKIRSTKLEDSAMYFCASSAWAGAVDTEAFFGQGTRLTVV.

The chain combines TRBV5-1 with TRBJ1-3; D is unresolved. The V end was cut by 4 bases, the J end by 1 base, with 9 bases between. The length of the CDR3 is 14 residues. Germline V gives CDR1 SGHRS, CDR2 YFSETQ. The CDR3 DNA reads as TGCGCCAGCAGCAACCCTCCATCTGGAAACACCATATATTTT. This gives the protein CASSNPPSGNTIYF.

CDR3 residues: CASSASPSSTDTQYF. CDR3 nucleotide sequence: TGTGCCAGCAGCGCTAGTCCATCTAGCACAGATACGCAGTATTTT. The rearrangement links TRBV11-3 to TRBJ2-3; no definite D call. Germline values: CDR1 SGHNT, CDR2 YENEEA. Trimming left V 5 bases short and J 0 bases short, with 12 bases between. The CDR3 length is 15 residues.

The chain carries TRBV11-2 and TRBJ2-5, with 11 bases fitting TRBD2. V was clipped by 3 bases and J by 2 bases; unmatched bases: 11. Germline CDR1 and CDR2: SGHAT and FQNNGV. CDR3 length: 18 amino acids. CDR3 nucleotide sequence: TGTGCCAGCAGCTTGGGAGGGACACTAGCGGGGGCTCAAGAGACCCAGTACTTC. Translation gives CASSLGGTLAGAQETQYF.

This chain uses TRBV5-6 with TRBJ1-2; no clear D. Between the trimmed V and J ends, which lost 2 bases and 5 bases, there was a span of 13 bases. Germline V CDR1 and CDR2: SGHDT, YYEEEE. The CDR3 contains 14 residues. The CDR3 is CASSFKEQEYGYTF. CDR3 nucleotide sequence: TGTGCCAGCAGCTTTAAGGAACAAGAGTATGGCTACACCTTC.

The chain links TRBV18 to TRBJ1-5, with TRBD1 matching 10 bases. The CDR3 spans 14 residues. Germline V lookup: CDR1 KGHSH, CDR2 LQKENI. J lost 7 bases, V lost 5 bases, and 5 bases had no gene match. The CDR3 protein is CASSGGQGVQPQHF. The CDR3 nucleotides read TGTGCCAGCTCAGGAGGACAGGGGGTGCAGCCCCAGCATTTT.

The chain carries TRBV7-2 and TRBJ1-5; D might be TRBD1 (5 bases). With 5 bases removed from V and 3 bases from J, the gap between germline ends came to 14 bases. CDR1 is SGHTA, CDR2 FQGNSA, per germline. This CDR3 is built from 15 residues. CDR3 residues: CASSPLGGTNQPQHF. In DNA, the CDR3 is TGTGCCAGCAGCCCTTTGGGCGGGACCAATCAGCCCCAGCATTTT.

For the CDR3, the DNA is TGCGCCAGCAGCTTGGCCCCTAGCGGGGGGGCCTACGAGCAGTACTTC. It codes for CASSLAPSGGAYEQYF. The chain links TRBV5-1 to TRBJ2-7, with 12 bases matching TRBD2. CDR1 is SGHRS, CDR2 YFSETQ, per germline. The CDR3 length is 16 residues. J lost 2 bases, V lost 0 bases, and 3 bases had no gene match.